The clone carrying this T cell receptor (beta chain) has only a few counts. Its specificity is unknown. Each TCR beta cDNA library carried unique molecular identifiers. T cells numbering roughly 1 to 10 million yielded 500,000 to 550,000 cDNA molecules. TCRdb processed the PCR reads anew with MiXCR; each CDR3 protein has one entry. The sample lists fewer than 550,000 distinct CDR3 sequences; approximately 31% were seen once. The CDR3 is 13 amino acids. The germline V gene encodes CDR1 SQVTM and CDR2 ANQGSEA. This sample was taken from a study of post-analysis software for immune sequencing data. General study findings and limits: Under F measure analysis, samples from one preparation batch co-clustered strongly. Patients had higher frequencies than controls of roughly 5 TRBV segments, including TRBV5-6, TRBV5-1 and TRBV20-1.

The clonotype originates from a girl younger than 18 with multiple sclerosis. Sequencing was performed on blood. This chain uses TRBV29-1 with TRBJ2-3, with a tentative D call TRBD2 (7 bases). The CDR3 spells CTMLGGAGDTQYF. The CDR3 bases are TGCACCATGCTTGGGGGGGCTGGAGATACGCAGTATTTT.